Described below is a single T cell receptor (beta chain) sequence and its context. Its antigen is still unknown. The data were obtained in a study of PD-L1 blockade in urothelial cancer. Study in general: Samples came from 3 weeks, at the second dose, and 6 weeks into treatment. Findings and caveats of the study: At 3 weeks on treatment, tumor-associated clones expanded more with durable benefit.

Sequencing was performed with immunoSEQ multiplex PCR; in TCRdb, only in-frame clones are kept and a portion is missing. The profile shows 90,000 to 120,000 clones, 90% to 95% of them singletons. CDR1 SGDLS and CDR2 YYNGEE come from the germline V gene. The V end lost 4 bases, the J end lost 10 bases, and 15 bases lay between the germline ends. CDR3 size: 13 residues. The V call is TRBV9, the J call TRBJ1-5, with TRBD1 as a possible D gene (6 bases). The material was PBMCs, obtained around atezolizumab (anti-PD-L1) treatment. The sequence was collected from a woman of 80 years or more with urothelial cancer. In DNA form, the CDR3 reads TGTGCCAGCAGCCCGGGGGGGCCGTCTCCCCAGCATTTT. Protein product: CASSPGGPSPQHF.